The T cell receptor (beta chain) described here comes from a study of blood T cell repertoires in COVID-19. Study details: Sites in the United States, Italy and Spain provided acute and convalescent COVID-19 samples. PBMCs, B-cell-depleted T cells, or T cells were the source of the cDNA or gDNA that made up the material.

CDR1 and CDR2 from the germline V gene are KGHDR and SFDVKD. Trimming pared 6 bases from V and 10 bases from J, leaving 10 bases between. The CDR3 sequence is 11 residues long. Sequencing used immunoSEQ multiplex PCR; TCRdb keeps in-frame clones, though not all of them. The sample includes fewer than 250,000 clones, about nine tenths of them seen just once. The TCR sequence derives from a woman aged 60-70 years who had recovered from COVID-19. The rearrangement joins TRBV24-1 to TRBJ2-3, with unresolved D. Source material: peripheral blood. CDR3 nucleotides: TGTGCCACCAGTTCCCCCTCGGCGCAGTATTTT. This encodes CATSSPSAQYF.